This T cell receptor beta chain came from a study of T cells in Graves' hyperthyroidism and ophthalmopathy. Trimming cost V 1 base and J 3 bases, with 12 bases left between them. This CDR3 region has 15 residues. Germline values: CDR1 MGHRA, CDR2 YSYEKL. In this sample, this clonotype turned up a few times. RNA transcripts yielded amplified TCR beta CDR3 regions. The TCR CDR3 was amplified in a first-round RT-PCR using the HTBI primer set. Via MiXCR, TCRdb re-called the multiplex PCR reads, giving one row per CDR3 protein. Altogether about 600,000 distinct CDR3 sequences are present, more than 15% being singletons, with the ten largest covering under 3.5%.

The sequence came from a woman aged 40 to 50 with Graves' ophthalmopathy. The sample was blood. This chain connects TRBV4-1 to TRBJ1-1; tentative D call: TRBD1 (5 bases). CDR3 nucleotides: TGCGCCAGCAGCCAAGTCCGGGGCACCCACACTGAAGCTTTCTTT. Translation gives CASSQVRGTHTEAFF.